Shown below are 31 T cell receptor beta chains from a single sample sequenced in a study of long-term antiretroviral therapy in people with HIV. The run of the v3.0 immunoSEQ assay was at survey level. Assay used: immunoSEQ multiplex PCR; TCRdb lists only in-frame clones, some missing. Of about 25,000 clones listed, around 81% are singletons. This specimen was unsorted PBMCs, taken at the start of antiretroviral therapy, before treatment. The receptors come from a woman under 30 with HIV.

The chain joins TRBV11-2 to TRBJ2-7; D is possibly TRBD1 (5 bases). Trimming took 2 bases from V and 2 from J, leaving 10 bases between them. The CDR3 is made up of 14 amino acids. Per germline, CDR1 SGHAT and CDR2 FQNNGV. The CDR3 loop reads CASSLMTEAYEQYF. The CDR3 region has the DNA TGTGCCAGCAGCTTAATGACAGAAGCCTACGAGCAGTACTTC. Looking up the rest from reference TRBV11-2 and TRBJ2-7 gives the full variable domain: EAGVAQSPRYKIIEKRQSVAFWCNPISGHATLYWYQQILGQGPKLLIQFQNNGVVDDSQLPKDRFSAERLKGVDSTLKIQPAKLEDSAVYLCASSLMTEAYEQYFGPGTRLTVT.

This clone came up a few times. The chain links TRBV27 to TRBJ2-7, with D possibly being TRBD2 (6 bases). CDR3 length equals 14 residues. Germline CDR1 and CDR2: MNHEY and SMNVEV (reference sequence). V lost 5 bases, J lost 0 bases, and 11 bases lay in between. CDR3 bases: TGTGCCAGCAGTCCACCGGGACTCTCCTACGAGCAGTACTTC. This sequence encodes CASSPPGLSYEQYF.

The V and J genes are TRBV28 and TRBJ2-7, with 12 bases fitting TRBD1. Germline V lookup: CDR1 MDHEN, CDR2 SYDVKM. The CDR3 contains 16 residues. V was pared by 2 bases and J by 7 bases, with 9 bases of the junction left unmatched. The CDR3 DNA sequence: TGTGCCAGCAGTTTACCAGAAGGGACAGGGGGCTTAGAGCAGTACTTC. The encoded protein is CASSLPEGTGGLEQYF. Full variable domain (missing parts from reference TRBV28 and TRBJ2-7): DVKVTQSSRYLVKRTGEKVFLECVQDMDHENMFWYRQDPGLGLRLIYFSYDVKMKEKGDIPEGYSVSREKKERFSLILESASTNQTSMYLCASSLPEGTGGLEQYFGPGTRLTVT.

This chain uses TRBV4-3 with TRBJ2-3; 8 bases match TRBD2. The CDR3 sequence is 18 residues long. In germline, CDR1 is LGHNA, CDR2 YSLEER. After removal of 1 base from V and 4 bases from J, the junction contained 13 bases not matched to a gene. The CDR3 DNA is TGCGCCAGCAGCCAAGCCCACCCACCTTTAGCGGGACCAGATACGCAGTATTTT. Its translation: CASSQAHPPLAGPDTQYF.

J is TRBJ1-3 and V is TRBV4-1; D ambiguous. V was shortened by 0 bases and J by 2 bases, with 8 bases between the two germline ends. CDR1 is MGHRA and CDR2 is YSYEKL in the germline V gene. The CDR3 loop spans 15 amino acids. DNA of the CDR3: TGCGCCAGCAGCCAAGAACGTCAGCCTGGAAACACCATATATTTT. It translates to CASSQERQPGNTIYF.

V and J are TRBV11-2 and TRBJ2-2; D is tentatively TRBD1 or TRBD2 (5 bases each). The V end was cut by 3 bases, the J end by 0 bases, with 11 bases between. Germline-derived CDR1 and CDR2 are SGHAT and FQNNGV. The CDR3 is 16 amino acids. CDR3 loop: CASSFPRGPNTGELFF. CDR3 bases: TGTGCCAGCAGCTTCCCCCGGGGCCCGAACACCGGGGAGCTGTTTTTT.

The chain links TRBV6-5 to TRBJ2-3; no firm D call. This CDR3 has 12 amino acids. V dropped 8 bases and J dropped 5 bases, with 11 bases sitting between them. Germline assignment: CDR1 MNHEY and CDR2 SVGAGI. CDR3 sequence reads: CASSEVGDTQYF. CDR3 DNA: TGTGCCAGCTCAGAGGTTGGAGATACGCAGTATTTT.

V gene TRBV5-8 combines with J gene TRBJ2-3, with 7 bases fitting TRBD2. Germline CDR1 reads SGHTS; CDR2 reads YDEGEE. This CDR3 spans 15 amino acids. J was trimmed by 1 base and V by 3 bases; bases with no gene match: 5. CDR3 in DNA: TGTGCCAGCAGCTCCGGGACTACAGGCACAGATACGCAGTATTTT. This translates into CASSSGTTGTDTQYF.

The chain uses TRBV9 and TRBJ1-1; D gene ambiguous. In germline, CDR1 is SGDLS, CDR2 YYNGEE. CDR3 length: 13 amino acids. Trimming took 0 bases from V and 1 from J, leaving 4 bases between them. This chain's CDR3 is CASSVAENTEAFF. As DNA, the CDR3 is TGTGCCAGCAGCGTAGCAGAGAACACTGAAGCTTTCTTT.

The chain is built from TRBV5-4 and TRBJ2-1; D gene uncertain. The CDR3 extends over 15 amino acids. Trimming removed 0 bases from V and 8 bases from J, with 15 bases in between. From germline, CDR1 is SGHNT and CDR2 YYREEE (reference sequence). CDR3 nucleotides: TGTGCCAGCAGCTTGGCCGAGCAGTTCTTGGATGAGCAGTTCTTC. Translated, it gives CASSLAEQFLDEQFF.

The rearrangement joins TRBV6-5 to TRBJ1-1; a possible D gene is TRBD1 (5 bases). Germline loops: CDR1 MNHEY, CDR2 SVGAGI. This CDR3 has 15 residues. V lost 5 bases and J 7 bases, leaving 20 bases between the germline ends. The CDR3 nucleotides are TGTGCCAGCAGTCCCATGGGAGGGGCGCGATTTGAAGCTTTCTTT. Its translation is CASSPMGGARFEAFF.

CDR3 residues: CASSQDILAGGTDTQYF. The CDR3 DNA sequence: TGCGCCAGCAGCCAAGATATACTAGCGGGGGGTACGGATACGCAGTATTTT. The genes are TRBV4-3 and TRBJ2-3, with TRBD2 identical over 12 bases. Losses at the gene ends were 0 bases for V and 6 bases for J; bases not matched to a gene: 7. CDR3 length: 17 amino acids. CDR1 and CDR2 from the germline V gene are LGHNA and YSLEER.

This clone was recorded once. The chain combines TRBV7-2 with TRBJ2-2, with 9 bases lining up with TRBD1. CDR3 length: 14 residues. CDR1 SGHTA and CDR2 FQGNSA come from the germline V gene. The trim removed 8 bases at V and 3 bases at J, leaving 4 bases unmatched. The CDR3 spells CASGGQGYTGELFF. The CDR3 DNA follows: TGTGCCAGCGGTGGACAGGGGTACACCGGGGAGCTGTTTTTT. Full variable domain (rest looked up from reference TRBV7-2 and TRBJ2-2): GAGVSQSPSNKVTEKGKDVELRCDPISGHTALYWYRQSLGQGLEFLIYFQGNSAPDKSGLPSDRFSAERTGGSVSTLTIQRTQQEDSAVYLCASGGQGYTGELFFGEGSRLTVL.

This chain uses TRBV5-1 with TRBJ2-7, with 7 bases lining up with TRBD1. Germline CDR1 reads SGHRS; CDR2 reads YFSETQ. J lost 7 bases, V lost 0 bases, and 4 bases had no gene match. The CDR3 sequence is 13 residues long. CDR3 sequence (DNA): TGCGCCAGCAGCTTGGCTGACAGGGATGAGCAGTACTTC. Residues: CASSLADRDEQYF.

The V and J genes are TRBV6-1 and TRBJ1-5; D is unresolved. This CDR3 is 14 amino acids long. Germline V gene data show CDR1 as MNHNS and CDR2 as SASEGT. V was shortened by 3 bases and J by 4 bases, with 10 bases between the two germline ends. The CDR3 here is CASSEGRNNQPQHF. CDR3 DNA: TGTGCCAGCAGTGAGGGGAGAAATAATCAGCCCCAGCATTTT.

This clone is a singleton in its sample. The rearrangement uses TRBV6-5 and TRBJ2-7; maybe TRBD2 (5 bases). V was clipped by 2 bases and J by 1 base, with 9 bases between them. This CDR3 is built from 14 residues. Germline V gene lookup returns CDR1 MNHEY and CDR2 SVGAGI. CDR3 in amino acids: CASSYRLQSYEQYF. The CDR3 DNA reads TGTGCCAGCAGTTACCGACTACAGTCCTACGAGCAGTACTTC.

This clone was recorded a few times. The chain recombines TRBV28 with TRBJ2-7; no firm D call. Germline lookup yields CDR1 MDHEN and CDR2 SYDVKM. There are 15 residues in the CDR3. Trimming removed 6 bases at V and 0 bases at J, with 15 bases between. CDR3 region: CASSSSGSSSYEQYF. The DNA of the CDR3 is TGTGCCAGCAGCTCTTCCGGTTCGAGCTCCTACGAGCAGTACTTC.

The V call is TRBV18, the J call TRBJ2-7; D is possibly TRBD2 (6 bases). V lost 2 bases, J lost 5 bases, and 10 bases lay in between. The CDR3 has 13 amino acids. Germline assignment: CDR1 KGHSH and CDR2 LQKENI. Here the CDR3 reads CASSPTPGDEQYF. In DNA, the CDR3 is TGTGCCAGCTCACCAACCCCGGGGGACGAGCAGTACTTC.

The chain links TRBV6-5 to TRBJ1-4; D might be TRBD1 (5 bases). This CDR3 has 15 residues. Trimming shortened V by 6 bases and J by 7 bases, and 18 bases separated the two germline ends. Per the germline V gene, CDR1 is MNHEY and CDR2 is SVGAGI. CDR3 loop: CASRLTGGATEKLFF. CDR3 coding DNA: TGTGCCAGCAGACTAACAGGAGGAGCTACTGAAAAACTGTTTTTT.

This clone was seen more than once but under ten times. V and J are TRBV2 and TRBJ1-2; D not resolved. The CDR3 covers 13 residues. Trimming cost V 7 bases and J 6 bases, with 15 bases left between them. The V gene's germline CDR1 is SNHLY and CDR2 FYNNEI. CDR3 in DNA: TGTGCCAGCATTGACCGGGTCCCTCATGGCTACACCTTC. This encodes CASIDRVPHGYTF.

This clone was picked up one time. The chain is built from TRBV29-1 and TRBJ2-3; D ambiguous. The CDR3 has 13 residues. Trimming removed 3 bases from V and 0 bases from J, with 7 bases in between. Germline V CDR1 and CDR2: SQVTM, ANQGSEA. Here the CDR3 DNA reads TGCAGCGTTGATCACGGAAGCACAGATACGCAGTATTTT. This codes for CSVDHGSTDTQYF.

The chain is built from TRBV27 and TRBJ2-2, with TRBD1 identical over 9 bases. Germline loops: CDR1 MNHEY, CDR2 SMNVEV (reference sequence). The CDR3 totals 15 residues. V trimming: 5 bases; J trimming: 3 bases; junction bases outside the gene matches: 4. This CDR3 is CASSRTGDDTGELFF. CDR3 nucleotides: TGTGCCAGCAGTCGGACAGGGGATGACACCGGGGAGCTGTTTTTT.

The chain carries TRBV5-6 and TRBJ2-6; no firm D call. V lost 4 bases, J lost 0 bases, and 8 bases lay in between. Germline V gene data show CDR1 as SGHDT and CDR2 as YYEEEE. The CDR3 is made up of 15 amino acids. The CDR3 DNA reads TGTGCCAGCAGCCTAAAGAGCTCTGGGGCCAACGTCCTGACTTTC. Encoded protein: CASSLKSSGANVLTF.

V is TRBV19 and J is TRBJ2-3; D gene uncertain. This CDR3 is 14 amino acids long. V dropped 6 bases and J dropped 2 bases, with 12 bases sitting between them. Germline CDR1 reads LNHDA; CDR2 reads SQIVND (reference sequence). The CDR3 protein is CASRPAAPTDTQYF. The CDR3 bases are TGTGCCAGTAGGCCGGCAGCGCCCACAGATACGCAGTATTTT.

The chain combines TRBV6-1 with TRBJ1-1; 8 nucleotides match TRBD1. The CDR3 consists of 14 residues. CDR1 is MNHNS and CDR2 is SASEGT in the germline V gene. V shed 4 bases and J 4 bases; nucleotides not matched to a gene: 5. CDR3 bases: TGTGCCAGCAGTGCAGGGGGCAGGGGCACTGAAGCTTTCTTT. Its translation is CASSAGGRGTEAFF.

In its sample, this clone ranks as hyperexpanded. This chain uses TRBV11-2 with TRBJ1-2; weak D call: TRBD1 (5 bases). Germline loops: CDR1 SGHAT, CDR2 FQNNGV. The V and J ends lost 1 base and 6 bases respectively, with 15 bases between them. The CDR3 covers 15 residues. This chain's CDR3 is CASSLGDFGTHGYTF. DNA for the CDR3: TGTGCCAGCAGCTTAGGGGACTTCGGCACGCATGGCTACACCTTC.

The chain recombines TRBV5-1 with TRBJ1-2, with a tentative D call TRBD1 (6 bases). Germline assignment: CDR1 SGHRS and CDR2 YFSETQ. Trimming stripped 2 bases from V and 0 bases from J, with 14 bases between. The CDR3 loop spans 16 amino acids. DNA for the CDR3: TGCGCCAGCAGCTTAGGGGGGGGACCCACTAACTATGGCTACACCTTC. Protein product: CASSLGGGPTNYGYTF.

The rearrangement joins TRBV7-9 to TRBJ2-7; D possibly uses TRBD1 or TRBD2 (5 bases each). Germline lookup yields CDR1 SEHNR and CDR2 FQNEAQ (reference sequence). The CDR3 contains 15 residues. V was shortened by 0 bases and J by 3 bases, with 12 bases between the two germline ends. This chain's CDR3 is CASSLATGTYYEQYF. CDR3 nucleotide sequence: TGTGCCAGCAGCTTAGCGACGGGGACCTACTACGAGCAGTACTTC.

The V call is TRBV9, the J call TRBJ1-6, with unresolved D. CDR3 length: 14 amino acids. Per the germline V gene, CDR1 is SGDLS and CDR2 is YYNGEE. V was cut by 7 bases and J by 7 bases, with 15 bases left in between. The CDR3 here is CASSQDLGNSPLHF. DNA of the CDR3: TGTGCCAGCTCTCAAGACCTTGGAAATTCACCCCTCCACTTT.

The chain joins TRBV7-2 to TRBJ1-2; TRBD1 agrees at 9 bases. V lost 5 bases and J lost 6; bases outside the gene matches: 7. This CDR3 has 14 amino acids. Germline assignment: CDR1 SGHTA and CDR2 FQGNSA. CDR3 DNA sequence: TGTGCCAGCAGCCACCCGGGACAGGGCCATGGCTACACCTTC. This codes for CASSHPGQGHGYTF.

The rearrangement links TRBV7-2 to TRBJ1-1, with D possibly being TRBD1 (6 bases). With 7 bases removed from V and 4 bases from J, the gap between germline ends came to 16 bases. The CDR3 spans 14 residues. Germline CDR1 SGHTA, CDR2 FQGNSA. The CDR3 DNA follows: TGTGCCAGCAACTACGTTCAAGGGGGCACTGAAGCTTTCTTT. Residues: CASNYVQGGTEAFF.